There are a few counts of the clone carrying this T cell receptor beta chain. What it recognizes is unknown. This entry comes from a study of beta chain features in type 1 diabetes. General study results and limits: Possible PCR preference for shorter templates applied equally to patients and controls. Across patients, naive, central memory and Treg TCRB repertoires exhibited apparently greater similarity than was observed across healthy donors.

Every single donor gave one heparinised blood draw, and these averaged about 120 mL. Stem cell-like memory, regulatory, central memory and naive CD4+ cells were sorted via CD45RO/CCR7/CD25/CD127/CD95/CD27. V shed 1 base and J shed 4 bases, with 8 bases lying between them. The CDR3 has 13 residues. Germline values: CDR1 SGDLS, CDR2 YYNGEE. cDNA synthesis used the whole RNA isolate, giving expressed TCRB sequences. Sequenced by immunoSEQ multiplex PCR; TCRdb stores in-frame clones only, minus some. The sample shows about 290,000 clones, around 7.8% of them seen only once. The sequence derives from a woman aged 18 to 35 in good health. The sequencing input was central memory CD4+ T cells from blood. The J gene is TRBJ1-1, the V gene TRBV9; the D is unclear. The CDR3 DNA is TGTGCCAGCAGCGTAACGACGGGCACTGAAGCTTTCTTT. Residues: CASSVTTGTEAFF.